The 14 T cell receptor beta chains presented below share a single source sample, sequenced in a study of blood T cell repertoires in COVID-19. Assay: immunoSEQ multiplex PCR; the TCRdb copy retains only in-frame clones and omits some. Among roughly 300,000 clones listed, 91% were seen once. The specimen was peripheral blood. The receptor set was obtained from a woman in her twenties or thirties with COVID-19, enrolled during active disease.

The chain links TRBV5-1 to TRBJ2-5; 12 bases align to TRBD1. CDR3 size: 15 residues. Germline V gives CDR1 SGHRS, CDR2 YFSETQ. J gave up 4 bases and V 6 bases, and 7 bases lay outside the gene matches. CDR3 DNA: TGCGCCAGCATCGCGGGACAGGGGGCTGGAGAGACCCAGTACTTC. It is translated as CASIAGQGAGETQYF.

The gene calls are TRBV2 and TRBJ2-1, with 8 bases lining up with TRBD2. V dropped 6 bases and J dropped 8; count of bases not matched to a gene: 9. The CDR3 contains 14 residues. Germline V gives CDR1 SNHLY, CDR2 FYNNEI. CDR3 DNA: TGTGCCAGCAGCCACGGGACTAGAAGCGATGAGCAGTTCTTC. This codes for CASSHGTRSDEQFF. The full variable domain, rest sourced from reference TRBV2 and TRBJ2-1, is EPEVTQTPSHQVTQMGQEVILRCVPISNHLYFYWYRQILGQKVEFLVSFYNNEISEKSEIFDDQFSVERPDGSNFTLKIRSTKLEDSAMYFCASSHGTRSDEQFFGPGTRLTVL.

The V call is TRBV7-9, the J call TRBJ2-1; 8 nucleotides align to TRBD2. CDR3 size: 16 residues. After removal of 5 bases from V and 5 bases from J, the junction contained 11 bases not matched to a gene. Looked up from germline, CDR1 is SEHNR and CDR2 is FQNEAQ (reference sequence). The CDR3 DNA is TGTGCCAGCAGCCAAGAGGTCCTAGCGGGTCACAATGAGCAGTTCTTC. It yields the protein CASSQEVLAGHNEQFF.

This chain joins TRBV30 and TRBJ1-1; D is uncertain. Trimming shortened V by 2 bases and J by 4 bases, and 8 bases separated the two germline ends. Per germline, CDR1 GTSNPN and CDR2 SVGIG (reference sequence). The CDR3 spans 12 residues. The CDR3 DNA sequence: TGTGCCTGGAGTATGGGAGGCACTGAAGCTTTCTTT. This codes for CAWSMGGTEAFF.

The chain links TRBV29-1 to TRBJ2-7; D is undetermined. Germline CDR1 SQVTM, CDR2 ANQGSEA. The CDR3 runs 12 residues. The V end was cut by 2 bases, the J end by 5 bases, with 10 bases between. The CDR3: CSVEIRVNEQYF. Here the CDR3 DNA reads TGCAGCGTTGAAATCCGGGTGAACGAGCAGTACTTC.

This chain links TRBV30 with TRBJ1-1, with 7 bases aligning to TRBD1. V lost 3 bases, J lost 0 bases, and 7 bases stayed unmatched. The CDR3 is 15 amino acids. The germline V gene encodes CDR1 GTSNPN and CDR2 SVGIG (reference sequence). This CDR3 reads CAWSQSGTVNTEAFF. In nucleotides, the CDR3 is TGTGCCTGGAGCCAATCCGGGACAGTGAACACTGAAGCTTTCTTT.

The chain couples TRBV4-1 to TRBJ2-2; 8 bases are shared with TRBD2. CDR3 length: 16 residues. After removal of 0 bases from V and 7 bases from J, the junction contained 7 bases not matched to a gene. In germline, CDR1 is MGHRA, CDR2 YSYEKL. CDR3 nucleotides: TGCGCCAGCAGCCAAGATCCCGGGAGGGCCGTCGGGGAGCTGTTTTTT. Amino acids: CASSQDPGRAVGELFF.

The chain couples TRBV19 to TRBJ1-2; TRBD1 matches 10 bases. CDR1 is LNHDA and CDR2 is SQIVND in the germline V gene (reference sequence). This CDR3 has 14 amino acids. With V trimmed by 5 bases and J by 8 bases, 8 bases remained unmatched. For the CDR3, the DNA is TGTGCCAGTAGTCCCAGACAGGGGGCGAGGGGCTACACCTTC. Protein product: CASSPRQGARGYTF.

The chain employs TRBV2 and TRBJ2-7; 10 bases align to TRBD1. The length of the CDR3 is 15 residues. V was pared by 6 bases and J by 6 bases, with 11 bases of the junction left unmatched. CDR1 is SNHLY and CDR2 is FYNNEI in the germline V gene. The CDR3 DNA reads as TGTGCCAGCAGAGTCCGAAGACAGGGGGCTCGCGAGCAGTACTTC. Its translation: CASRVRRQGAREQYF.

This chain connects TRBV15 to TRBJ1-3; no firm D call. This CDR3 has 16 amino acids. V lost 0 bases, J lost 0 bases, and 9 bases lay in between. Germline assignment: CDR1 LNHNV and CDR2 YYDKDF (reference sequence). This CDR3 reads CATSRDTLSSGNTIYF. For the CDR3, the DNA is TGTGCCACCAGCAGAGACACCTTGAGCTCTGGAAACACCATATATTTT. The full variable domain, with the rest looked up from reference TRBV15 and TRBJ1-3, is DAMVIQNPRYQVTQFGKPVTLSCSQTLNHNVMYWYQQKSSQAPKLLFHYYDKDFNNEADTPDNFQSRRPNTSFCFLDIRSPGLGDTAMYLCATSRDTLSSGNTIYFGEGSWLTVV.

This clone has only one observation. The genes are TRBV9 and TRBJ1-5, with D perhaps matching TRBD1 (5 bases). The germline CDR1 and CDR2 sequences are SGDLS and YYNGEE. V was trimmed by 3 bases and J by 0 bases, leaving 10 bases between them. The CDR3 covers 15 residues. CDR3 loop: CASSAQGNSNQPQHF. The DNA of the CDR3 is TGTGCCAGCAGCGCTCAGGGTAATAGCAATCAGCCCCAGCATTTT.

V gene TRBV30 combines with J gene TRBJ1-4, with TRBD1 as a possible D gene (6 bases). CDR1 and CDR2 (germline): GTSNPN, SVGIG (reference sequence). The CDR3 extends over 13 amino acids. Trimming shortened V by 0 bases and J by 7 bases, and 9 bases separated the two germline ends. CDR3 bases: TGTGCCTGGAGTGTACAGGGAACTGAAAAACTGTTTTTT. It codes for CAWSVQGTEKLFF.

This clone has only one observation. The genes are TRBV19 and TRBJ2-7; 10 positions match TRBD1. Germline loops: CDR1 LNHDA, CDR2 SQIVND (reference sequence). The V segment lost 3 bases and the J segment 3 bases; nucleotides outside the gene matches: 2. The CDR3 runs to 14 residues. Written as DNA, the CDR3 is TGTGCCAGTAGTATGGGACAGGGGTTCTACGAGCAGTACTTC. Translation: CASSMGQGFYEQYF.

The CDR3 nucleotides read TGTGCCAGCAGCCTCCAGGGGGAGACCCAGTACTTC. It specifies CASSLQGETQYF. The chain links TRBV5-6 to TRBJ2-5, with a tentative D call TRBD1 (6 bases). This CDR3 has 12 amino acids. Trimming removed 4 bases at V and 5 bases at J, with 9 bases between. Looked up from germline, CDR1 is SGHDT and CDR2 is YYEEEE.